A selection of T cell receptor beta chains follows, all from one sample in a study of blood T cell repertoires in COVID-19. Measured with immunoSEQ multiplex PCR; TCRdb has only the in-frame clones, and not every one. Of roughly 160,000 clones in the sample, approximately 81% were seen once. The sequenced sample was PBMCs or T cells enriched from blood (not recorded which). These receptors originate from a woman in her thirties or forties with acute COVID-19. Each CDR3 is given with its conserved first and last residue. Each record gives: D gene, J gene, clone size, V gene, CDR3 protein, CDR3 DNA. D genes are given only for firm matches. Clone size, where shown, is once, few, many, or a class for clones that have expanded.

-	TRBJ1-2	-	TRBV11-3	CASSLDRGVGQFVGYTF	TGTGCCAGCAGCTTAGATCGAGGGGTTGGACAGTTCGTCGGCTACACCTTC
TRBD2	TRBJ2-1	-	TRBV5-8	CASSLTQEWTSSFF	TGTGCCAGCAGCTTGACCCAAGAATGGACTAGCTCGTTCTTC
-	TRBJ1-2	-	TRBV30	CAWTGTGWGYTF	TGTGCCTGGACCGGAACAGGGTGGGGCTACACCTTC
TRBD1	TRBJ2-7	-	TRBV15	CATSRETGESYEQYF	TGTGCCACCAGCAGAGAGACAGGGGAATCCTACGAGCAGTACTTC
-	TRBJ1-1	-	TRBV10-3	CAISESVVESGTEAFF	TGTGCCATCAGTGAGTCAGTCGTGGAGAGTGGCACTGAAGCTTTCTTT
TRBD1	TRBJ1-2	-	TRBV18	CASSPPQGVLDGYTF	TGTGCCAGCTCACCACCACAGGGGGTGTTGGATGGCTACACCTTC
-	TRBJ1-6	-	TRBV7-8	CASTRQEANNSPLHF	TGTGCCAGCACCCGACAGGAGGCTAATAATTCACCCCTCCACTTT
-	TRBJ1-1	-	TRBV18	CASSTRNTEAFF	TGTGCCAGCTCAACTCGGAACACTGAAGCTTTCTTT
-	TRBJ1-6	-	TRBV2	CASRVEGDNSPLHF	TGTGCCAGCAGGGTCGAGGGAGATAATTCACCCCTCCACTTT
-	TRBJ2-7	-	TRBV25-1	CASSGMGRDGYEQYF	TGTGCCAGCAGTGGAATGGGGCGGGACGGCTACGAGCAGTACTTC
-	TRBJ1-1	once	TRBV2	CASGDRLNTEAFF	TGTGCCAGCGGTGACAGGTTGAACACTGAAGCTTTCTTT
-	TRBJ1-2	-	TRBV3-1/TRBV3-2	CASSQVDYGYTF	TGTGCCAGCAGCCAAGTAGATTATGGCTACACCTTC
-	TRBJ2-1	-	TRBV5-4	CASSLMRDEQFF	TGTGCCAGCAGCTTGATGAGGGATGAGCAGTTCTTC
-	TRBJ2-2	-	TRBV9	CASSVAPVVTSTANTGELFF	TGTGCCAGCAGCGTAGCCCCAGTTGTGACTTCCACCGCGAACACCGGGGAGCTGTTTTTT
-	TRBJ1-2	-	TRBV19	CASSSLLALYGYTF	TGTGCCAGTAGTTCTCTCCTCGCGCTCTATGGCTACACCTTC
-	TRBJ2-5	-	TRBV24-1	CATSDSNPGGAGLETQYF	TGTGCCACCAGTGATTCCAACCCCGGGGGAGCGGGTTTAGAGACCCAGTACTTC
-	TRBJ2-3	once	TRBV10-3	CAIRLAEGTDTQYF	TGTGCCATCAGATTAGCGGAGGGGACAGATACGCAGTATTTT
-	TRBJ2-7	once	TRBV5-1	CASSLVADYEQYF	TGCGCCAGCAGCTTGGTGGCAGACTACGAGCAGTACTTC
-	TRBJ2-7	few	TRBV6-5	CASRGLANEQYF	TGTGCCAGCAGGGGGCTAGCGAACGAGCAGTACTTC
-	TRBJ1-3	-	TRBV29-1	CSVQGSPPEYSGNTIYF	TGCAGCGTTCAGGGGAGCCCCCCGGAATACTCTGGAAACACCATATATTTT
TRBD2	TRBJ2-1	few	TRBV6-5	CASATGGYEQFF	TGTGCCAGCGCAACGGGAGGCTATGAGCAGTTCTTC
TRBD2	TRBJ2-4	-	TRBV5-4	CASSPGTSGAKNIQYF	TGTGCCAGCAGCCCGGGGACTAGCGGGGCCAAAAACATTCAGTACTTC
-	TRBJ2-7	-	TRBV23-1	CASSQLQGTGESEQYF	TGCGCCAGCAGTCAGTTACAGGGGACGGGGGAAAGCGAGCAGTACTTC
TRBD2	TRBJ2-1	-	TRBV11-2	CATTPREVYNEQFF	TGTGCCACCACTCCGCGGGAGGTCTACAATGAGCAGTTCTTC
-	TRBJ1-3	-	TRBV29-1	CSVEVQIDSFSGNTIYF	TGCAGCGTTGAAGTCCAAATAGACAGCTTCTCTGGAAACACCATATATTTT
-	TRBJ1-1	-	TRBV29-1	CSVEIQGKTEAFF	TGCAGCGTTGAAATTCAGGGAAAAACTGAAGCTTTCTTT
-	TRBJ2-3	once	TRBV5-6	CASSLVGGDWTDTQYF	TGTGCCAGCAGCTTGGTCGGAGGGGATTGGACAGATACGCAGTATTTT
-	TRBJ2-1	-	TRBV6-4	CASRVEGPNEQFF	TGTGCCAGCAGAGTCGAGGGCCCCAATGAGCAGTTCTTC
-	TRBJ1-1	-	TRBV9	CASSVEARLGAEAFF	TGTGCCAGCAGCGTAGAAGCGCGTCTAGGCGCTGAAGCTTTCTTT
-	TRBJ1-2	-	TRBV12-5	CASGDFRGYTF	TGTGCTAGTGGGGACTTTCGAGGCTACACCTTC
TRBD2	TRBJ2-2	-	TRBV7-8	CASSLSGTSGRAPGELFF	TGTGCCAGCAGCTTAAGCGGGACTAGCGGGAGGGCCCCCGGGGAGCTGTTTTTT
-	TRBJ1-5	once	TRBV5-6	CASSSTGRWQPQHF	TGTGCCAGCAGCTCAACAGGGAGATGGCAGCCCCAGCATTTT
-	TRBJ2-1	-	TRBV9	CASSWVRDPPYNEQFF	TGTGCCAGCAGCTGGGTTCGGGATCCCCCCTACAATGAGCAGTTCTTC
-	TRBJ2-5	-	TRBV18	CASSPGWRIGGETQYF	TGTGCCAGCTCACCGGGGTGGCGCATAGGGGGAGAGACCCAGTACTTC